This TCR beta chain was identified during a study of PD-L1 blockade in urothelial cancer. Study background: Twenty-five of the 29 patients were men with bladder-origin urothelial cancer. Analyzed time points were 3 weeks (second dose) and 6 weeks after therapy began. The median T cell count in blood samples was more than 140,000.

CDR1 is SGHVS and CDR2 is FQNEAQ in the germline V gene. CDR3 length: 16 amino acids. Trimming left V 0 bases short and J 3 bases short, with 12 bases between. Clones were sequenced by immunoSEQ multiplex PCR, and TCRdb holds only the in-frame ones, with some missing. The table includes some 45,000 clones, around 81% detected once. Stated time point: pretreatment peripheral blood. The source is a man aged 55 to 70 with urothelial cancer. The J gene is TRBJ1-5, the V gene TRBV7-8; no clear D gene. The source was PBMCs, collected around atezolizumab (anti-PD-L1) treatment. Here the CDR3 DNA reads TGTGCCAGCAGCTTAGCGACGGGAAAGACCAATCAGCCCCAGCATTTT. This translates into CASSLATGKTNQPQHF.